Listed below are T cell receptor beta chains from one sample, sequenced in a study of shared clonotypes between healthy human individuals. Measured with immunoSEQ multiplex PCR; TCRdb has only the in-frame clones, and not every one. The sample shows more than 1,200,000 clones, around 98.5% of them seen only once. Sequences were obtained from naive CD4+ T cells sorted from blood. The receptors here all came from a man under 40 in good health. CDR3s include the opening cysteine and the closing phenylalanine or tryptophan. The D gene is left open where the match is weak. Expanded clones get a size class; other rows say once, few or many, or leave the size out.

cdr3_nt cdr3_aa j_call clone_size d_call v_call
TGTGCCAGCAGCTTAACTAGCGGGAGTGTCACCGGGGAGCTGTTTTTT CASSLTSGSVTGELFF TRBJ2-2 NA TRBD2 TRBV11-2
TGTGCCAGCCGGGACAGGGGAGGTAGTGAGCAGTTCTTC CASRDRGGSEQFF TRBJ2-1 NA TRBD1 TRBV25-1
TGTGCCAGCAGTTACTTCTCGGGGGAGCAGTTCTTC CASSYFSGEQFF TRBJ2-1 NA NA TRBV6-5
TGTGCCAGCAGCTTGGTAAGACTAGCGGGAGGCAATGAGCAGTTCTTC CASSLVRLAGGNEQFF TRBJ2-1 once TRBD2 TRBV5-6
TGTGCCAGCAGCCCCGGCAGTGTCCGGGGGCCCCAGCATTTT CASSPGSVRGPQHF TRBJ1-5 NA NA TRBV7-9
TGTGCCAGCAACCCAGTTTCGGGGGGAGGGGAGGCTGGTTGGAATGAGCAGTTCTTC CASNPVSGGGEAGWNEQFF TRBJ2-1 NA TRBD2 TRBV7-8
TGTGCCAGCAGCCCAGTGAGGGAGACCCAGTACTTC CASSPVRETQYF TRBJ2-5 NA NA TRBV11-2
TGTGCCAGCAGCTTAGGGATGCGGGAATCTGGAAACACCATATATTTT CASSLGMRESGNTIYF TRBJ1-3 NA NA TRBV11-2
TGCGCCAGCAGCTCTACTACGTTGGAGGCTGAAGCTTTCTTT CASSSTTLEAEAFF TRBJ1-1 NA NA TRBV5-1
TGTGCCAGCAGCGCAAAGGGACAGAACACCGGGGAGCTGTTTTTT CASSAKGQNTGELFF TRBJ2-2 NA NA TRBV9
TGTGCCAGCAGCTTAGGGCCCACCGGGGAGCTGTTTTTT CASSLGPTGELFF TRBJ2-2 NA NA TRBV11-3
TGTGCCAGCATGGCCACCCAGCTTACCTACGAGCAGTACTTC CASMATQLTYEQYF TRBJ2-7 NA NA TRBV2
TGTGCCAGCAGTAAACGGGGAACTAGCGCATTGTATAATACGCAGTATTTT CASSKRGTSALYNTQYF TRBJ2-3 NA TRBD2 TRBV9
TGTGCCAGCAGCCTACTCCTTACCACCGGGACAGGGCTGTTCTTC CASSLLLTTGTGLFF TRBJ2-1 NA TRBD1 TRBV7-8
TGTGCCAGCAGCTTGGATAGCGGCTCCTACGAGCAGTACTTC CASSLDSGSYEQYF TRBJ2-7 NA NA TRBV5-4
TGTGCCAGCAGTTCCACGGACAGATCTGGAAACACCATATATTTT CASSSTDRSGNTIYF TRBJ1-3 NA NA TRBV6-6
TGTGCCAGCAGTGTCCAACAGCCCGAAGGCTACACCTTC CASSVQQPEGYTF TRBJ1-2 NA NA TRBV6-1
TGCGCCAGCAGCTTGGTTTCTAGCGGGACCACAGATACGCAGTATTTT CASSLVSSGTTDTQYF TRBJ2-3 once TRBD2 TRBV5-1
TGTGCCAGCAGCTTAGAGGTTGAAGCTTTCTTT CASSLEVEAFF TRBJ1-1 NA NA TRBV7-9
TGTGCCAGTAGTATGGTGCAGGGGTCCTACGAGCAGTACTTC CASSMVQGSYEQYF TRBJ2-7 NA NA TRBV19
TGTGCCAGCAGCGTATCCGGTTATGGGGGGACAGCCTACGAGCAGTACTTC CASSVSGYGGTAYEQYF TRBJ2-7 NA NA TRBV9
TGCGCCAGCAGCTTGCCGGGGTTGGGACAGGGGTCCTACGAGCAGTACTTC CASSLPGLGQGSYEQYF TRBJ2-7 NA TRBD1 TRBV5-1
TGTGCCAGCAGGGGGGCATCAGAGACCCAGTACTTC CASRGASETQYF TRBJ2-5 NA NA TRBV28
TGTGCCATCGCCCGAGAGGGGGGGCGTACTGAAGCTTTCTTT CAIAREGGRTEAFF TRBJ1-1 NA NA TRBV10-3
TGCGCCAGCAGCTTGCGACCCGACGGGGAGCTGTTTTTT CASSLRPDGELFF TRBJ2-2 NA NA TRBV5-1
TGTGCCAGCAGCTTGGATGGGACTAGCGGGAGAAATCTGAACGAGCAGTACTTC CASSLDGTSGRNLNEQYF TRBJ2-7 NA TRBD2 TRBV7-9
TGTGCCAGCAGCTCCCCCGGACTAGCAGATTACAATGAGCAGTTCTTC CASSSPGLADYNEQFF TRBJ2-1 NA TRBD2 TRBV7-2
TGTGCCATCAGTGAGTCGGCCAGCGGGAGTGGTAACATTCAGTACTTC CAISESASGSGNIQYF TRBJ2-4 NA TRBD2 TRBV10-3
TGTGCCAGCAGCATACGGACTAGCTACATGAGCTCCTACAATGAGCAGTTCTTC CASSIRTSYMSSYNEQFF TRBJ2-1 NA TRBD2 TRBV11-2
TGTGCCAGCAGTTCGGGACAGGCGCACTATGGCTACACCTTC CASSSGQAHYGYTF TRBJ1-2 once TRBD1 TRBV28
TGTGCCAGCAGACAAACCCCCTCAGGGGGGCCAGGCTACACCTTC CASRQTPSGGPGYTF TRBJ1-2 once TRBD1 TRBV7-8
TGTGCCAGCAGCCAAGATGTTCTGGTATCTGGCTACACCTTC CASSQDVLVSGYTF TRBJ1-2 NA NA TRBV4-2
TGTGCCAGCAGTTTAAGGGTGGGAGGGGGTATTAGTAATGAGCAGTTCTTC CASSLRVGGGISNEQFF TRBJ2-1 NA NA TRBV27
TGTGCCAGCAGAACCATACAGGGTTCCTACAATGAGCAGTTCTTC CASRTIQGSYNEQFF TRBJ2-1 NA NA TRBV27
TGTGCCATTGCGGGAGTGCGCACAGATACGCAGTATTTT CAIAGVRTDTQYF TRBJ2-3 NA TRBD2 TRBV10-3
TGCGCCAGCAGCCTCACAGGGACTCACACAGATACGCAGTATTTT CASSLTGTHTDTQYF TRBJ2-3 NA NA TRBV5-1
TGTGCCAGCAGCTTGGGGGATTTCCAAGAGACCCAGTACTTC CASSLGDFQETQYF TRBJ2-5 NA NA TRBV5-5
TGTGCCAGCAGATTAAAAGGGACTAGCGGTAACACCGGGGAGCTGTTTTTT CASRLKGTSGNTGELFF TRBJ2-2 NA TRBD2 TRBV7-3
TGTGCCAGCAGTTCCGGACAGGCAGAGGCCTACGAGCAGTACTTC CASSSGQAEAYEQYF TRBJ2-7 NA TRBD1 TRBV27
TGTGCCAGCTCATCAACCGGGACTAGCGGGAATGTAGATACGCAGTATTTT CASSSTGTSGNVDTQYF TRBJ2-3 NA TRBD2 TRBV18
TGCGCCAGCAGCTACGGACAGGCCGGAGGGGGGGAGCTGTTTTTT CASSYGQAGGGELFF TRBJ2-2 NA NA TRBV5-1
TGTGCCACCAGCAGAGGCTCCGATTGGTCGGGTACCTACGAGCAGTACTTC CATSRGSDWSGTYEQYF TRBJ2-7 NA NA TRBV15
TGCAGCGTTTTGTCGGGCACAGATACGCAGTATTTT CSVLSGTDTQYF TRBJ2-3 NA NA TRBV29-1
TGTGCCAGCAGAATATCGATTAGGGGGACCGGGGAGCTGTTTTTT CASRISIRGTGELFF TRBJ2-2 NA NA TRBV4-2
TGTGCCAGCTCACTCCGACGGACGTCGGACTACGAGCAGTACTTC CASSLRRTSDYEQYF TRBJ2-7 NA NA TRBV18
TGTGCCACCGTACAGTTGACAAATCAGCCCCAGCATTTT CATVQLTNQPQHF TRBJ1-5 NA NA TRBV7-9
TGTGCCAGCTCACGTACGACAGGGGAGTACCAAGAGACCCAGTACTTC CASSRTTGEYQETQYF TRBJ2-5 NA TRBD1 TRBV18
TGCAGCGCCCGGCCCAGTAACACTGAAGCTTTCTTT CSARPSNTEAFF TRBJ1-1 once NA TRBV29-1
TGTGCCAGCACCTTGGAGGCCCCGGCGGGCAATGAGCAGTTCTTC CASTLEAPAGNEQFF TRBJ2-1 NA NA TRBV2
TGTGCCAGCAGCCAAGATGACGGGACAGGGAGGAACACCGGGGAGCTGTTTTTT CASSQDDGTGRNTGELFF TRBJ2-2 NA TRBD1 TRBV14
TGTGCCAGCAGTTTGGCGTGGGTTAACTATGGCTACACCTTC CASSLAWVNYGYTF TRBJ1-2 NA NA TRBV28
TGTGCCATCAGTGAGGGGCCGGGGACTAGCGGGAGCTACGAGCAGTACTTC CAISEGPGTSGSYEQYF TRBJ2-7 NA TRBD2 TRBV10-3
TGTGCCTGGAATGGGCAGGGAGAGTTTTACGAGCAGTACTTC CAWNGQGEFYEQYF TRBJ2-7 NA NA TRBV30
TGTGCCAGCAGCCGGCAGACAGGGGGCCGGGGTGCTGAAGCTTTCTTT CASSRQTGGRGAEAFF TRBJ1-1 NA TRBD1 TRBV5-4